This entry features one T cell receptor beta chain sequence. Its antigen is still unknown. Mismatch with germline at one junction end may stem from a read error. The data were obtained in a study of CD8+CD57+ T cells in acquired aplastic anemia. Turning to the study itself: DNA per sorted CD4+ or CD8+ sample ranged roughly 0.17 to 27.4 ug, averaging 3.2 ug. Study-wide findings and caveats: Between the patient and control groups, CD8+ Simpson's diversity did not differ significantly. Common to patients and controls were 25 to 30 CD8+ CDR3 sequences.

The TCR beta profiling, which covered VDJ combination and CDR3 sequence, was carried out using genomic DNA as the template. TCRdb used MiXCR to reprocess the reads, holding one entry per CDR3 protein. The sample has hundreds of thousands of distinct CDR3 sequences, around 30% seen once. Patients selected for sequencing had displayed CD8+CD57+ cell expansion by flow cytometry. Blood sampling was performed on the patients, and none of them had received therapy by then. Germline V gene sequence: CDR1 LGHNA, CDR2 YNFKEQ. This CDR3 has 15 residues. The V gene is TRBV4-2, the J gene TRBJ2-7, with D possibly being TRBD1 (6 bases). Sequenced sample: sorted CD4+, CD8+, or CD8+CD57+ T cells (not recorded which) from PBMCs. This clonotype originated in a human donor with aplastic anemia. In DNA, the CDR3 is TGTGCCAGCAGCCAAGCGGCAGGGGACAACTACGAGCAGCACTTC. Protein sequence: CASSQAAGDNYEQHF.